This entry lists 24 T cell receptor beta chains sequenced from one sample in a study of CD8 T cells in ankylosing spondylitis. TCRdb processed the 5' RACE reads anew with MiXCR; each CDR3 protein has one entry. Altogether some 240,000 distinct CDR3 sequences are present, roughly a quarter being singletons, with the ten largest covering about 0.6%. Sample: blood, either unsorted or a sorted T cell fraction (not recorded which). The receptors were sampled from a male donor with ankylosing spondylitis or in good health (not recorded which).

This clonotype has ten or more counts. The chain is built from TRBV29-1 and TRBJ1-4; D remains unclear. The CDR3 spans 12 residues. The germline gives CDR1 SQVTM, CDR2 ANQGSEA. Trimming pared 7 bases from V and 4 bases from J, leaving 10 bases between. The CDR3 loop reads CSAWEGNEKLFF. CDR3 DNA: TGCAGCGCGTGGGAGGGTAATGAAAAACTGTTTTTT.

V is TRBV20-1 and J is TRBJ1-2; D ambiguous. The CDR3 extends over 17 amino acids. Trimming cost V 1 base and J 8 bases, with 26 bases left between them. Germline V gene data show CDR1 as DFQATT and CDR2 as SNEGSKA (reference sequence). As DNA, the CDR3 is TGCAGTGCTAGAGCCCACCCCAACCGGTACAAGGCCGGGGGCTACACCTTC. Amino acid sequence: CSARAHPNRYKAGGYTF.

This chain's CDR3 is CASSDGGADTQYF. Written as DNA, the CDR3 is TGTGCCAGCAGTGATGGAGGGGCAGATACGCAGTATTTT. The chain links TRBV6-1 to TRBJ2-3; a possible D gene is TRBD2 (6 bases). CDR1 MNHNS and CDR2 SASEGT come from the germline V gene. V gave up 3 bases and J gave up 4 bases, with 8 bases separating them. CDR3 length equals 13 residues.

This clonotype was seen a handful of times. This chain joins TRBV6-5 and TRBJ2-7; 7 bases fit TRBD1. This CDR3 spans 16 amino acids. Germline V CDR1 and CDR2: MNHEY, SVGAGI. Trimming took 2 bases from V and 0 from J; bases not matched to a gene: 7. In DNA form, the CDR3 reads TGTGCCAGCAGTTACGGGTTGTCAGGGGGCTCCTACGAGCAGTACTTC. Residues: CASSYGLSGGSYEQYF.

The gene calls are TRBV20-1 and TRBJ2-5; 9 bases agree with TRBD2. The V gene's germline CDR1 is DFQATT and CDR2 SNEGSKA (reference sequence). The CDR3 length is 14 residues. V lost 2 bases, J lost 2 bases, and 3 bases stayed unmatched. For the CDR3, the DNA is TGCAGTGCTAGACGGCGGGGGGGACAAGAGACCCAGTACTTC. This encodes CSARRRGGQETQYF.

This clonotype was seen a few times. The rearrangement joins TRBV20-1 to TRBJ2-5, with 8 bases aligning to TRBD2. CDR1 and CDR2 from the germline V gene are DFQATT and SNEGSKA (reference sequence). The length of the CDR3 is 12 residues. V shed 6 bases and J 4 bases; nucleotides not matched to a gene: 4. The CDR3 loop reads CSARTSLETQYF. The CDR3 DNA sequence: TGCAGTGCCAGGACTAGCCTAGAGACCCAGTACTTC.

The V and J genes are TRBV29-1 and TRBJ2-5; the D is unclear. The V gene lost 7 bases and the J gene lost 10 bases, with 22 bases spanning the gap. The germline gives CDR1 SQVTM, CDR2 ANQGSEA. CDR3 length: 13 amino acids. The CDR3 loop reads CSAVRSTGGGQYF. In nucleotides, the CDR3 is TGCAGCGCCGTCAGGTCAACGGGCGGCGGCCAGTACTTC.

This clonotype was counted at least ten times. The chain couples TRBV5-6 to TRBJ2-3; tentative D call: TRBD1 (5 bases). V shed 5 bases and J shed 6 bases, with 19 bases lying between them. The length of the CDR3 is 15 residues. Germline CDR1 is SGHDT and CDR2 is YYEEEE. The CDR3 nucleotides read TGTGCCAGCAGTGCGGACGGCTACAAGGGGGATACGCAGTATTTT. This translates into CASSADGYKGDTQYF.

The V call is TRBV10-3, the J call TRBJ2-3; possible D gene TRBD1, 5 bases. This CDR3 comprises 15 residues. The V gene's germline CDR1 is ENHRY and CDR2 SYGVKD. The germline V and J ends were trimmed by 7 bases and 5 bases, with 19 bases remaining between them. CDR3 nucleotide sequence: TGTGCCATCACCGAGCCAGGGTTTAGGGGAGATACGCAGTATTTT. This gives the protein CAITEPGFRGDTQYF.

In its sample, this clonotype was seen many times. The chain joins TRBV5-1 to TRBJ2-4, with D possibly TRBD2 on 6 matching bases. CDR1 is SGHRS, CDR2 YFSETQ, per germline. This CDR3 contains 16 residues. V lost 4 bases and J lost 0, with 14 bases in between. The chain's CDR3 is CASSSRAGIAKNIQYF. Written as DNA, the CDR3 is TGCGCCAGCAGCAGTCGGGCGGGGATAGCCAAAAACATTCAGTACTTC.

This clonotype was found a few times. The genes are TRBV6-5 and TRBJ1-5; 7 bases agree with TRBD1. The CDR3 covers 16 residues. Germline CDR1 and CDR2: MNHEY and SVGAGI. Trimming at V came to 2 bases and at J to 0 bases, leaving 4 bases not matched to a gene. CDR3 DNA sequence: TGTGCCAGCAGTTACATGGGACAGCATAGCAATCAGCCCCAGCATTTT. Translating it yields CASSYMGQHSNQPQHF.

This clonotype occurred many times. V usage is TRBV12-3 or TRBV12-4 and J usage is TRBJ1-2, with 7 bases identical to TRBD1. The junction had 6 bases not matched to a gene; V was cut back by 6 bases and J by 2 bases. This CDR3 contains 14 residues. CDR3 DNA: TGTGCCAGCAGGGCGACAGGGACGAACTATGGCTACACCTTC. Amino acid sequence: CASRATGTNYGYTF.

This clonotype was seen a handful of times. The V gene is TRBV20-1, the J gene TRBJ2-5; 9 bases are shared with TRBD2. J lost 11 bases, V lost 2 bases, and 6 bases had no gene match. CDR3 length: 12 residues. Germline V gene data show CDR1 as DFQATT and CDR2 as SNEGSKA (reference sequence). The CDR3: CSARLLAGRQYF. CDR3 in DNA: TGCAGTGCTAGATTGCTAGCGGGGAGACAGTACTTC.

V and J are TRBV12-3 or TRBV12-4 and TRBJ1-3; TRBD1 agrees at 7 bases. Trimming took 5 bases from V and 4 from J; bases not matched to a gene: 5. The length of the CDR3 is 14 residues. This CDR3 reads CASSGDSRGNTIYF. DNA for the CDR3: TGTGCCAGCAGTGGGGACAGCCGAGGAAACACCATATATTTT.

This clonotype was recorded many times. This chain links TRBV7-9 with TRBJ2-2; no clear D. Deletions cut 2 bases from V and 0 bases from J, with 7 bases between. CDR1 SEHNR and CDR2 FQNEAQ come from the germline V gene (reference sequence). The CDR3 runs to 15 residues. The CDR3 spells CASSLQRTNTGELFF. The CDR3 DNA reads TGTGCCAGCAGCTTACAGCGTACGAACACCGGGGAGCTGTTTTTT.

This clonotype was observed at least ten times. V usage is TRBV12-3 or TRBV12-4 and J usage is TRBJ2-2; TRBD1 is a possible D gene (6 bases). The CDR3 runs to 13 residues. V was trimmed by 8 bases and J by 6 bases, leaving 13 bases between them. CDR3 in amino acids: CASQGRVAGELFF. In DNA form, the CDR3 reads TGTGCCAGCCAGGGGCGGGTCGCCGGGGAGCTGTTTTTT.

This clonotype was picked up many times. The V gene is TRBV20-1, the J gene TRBJ2-1; D could derive from TRBD1 or TRBD2 (6 bases each). This CDR3 comprises 15 residues. Trimming took 6 bases from V and 4 from J, leaving 19 bases between them. The germline V gene has CDR1 DFQATT and CDR2 SNEGSKA (reference sequence). The CDR3 sequence is CSARDTGSPYNEQFF. CDR3 bases: TGCAGTGCGCGGGACACCGGGAGCCCTTACAATGAGCAGTTCTTC.

This clonotype was seen a few times. Written as DNA, the CDR3 is TGTGCCAGCAGTTTCCAACTCAGGGACACCGGGGAGCTGTTTTTT. Protein: CASSFQLRDTGELFF. The chain carries TRBV6-5 and TRBJ2-2; possibly TRBD1 for D (5 bases). V lost 4 bases to trimming and J lost 3 bases, with 12 bases between them. Germline V gives CDR1 MNHEY, CDR2 SVGAGI. The CDR3 sequence is 15 residues long.

The sample holds many counts of this clonotype. The chain has TRBV2 and TRBJ1-5; the D gene is possibly TRBD1 (6 bases). CDR3 size: 12 residues. Germline-derived CDR1 and CDR2 are SNHLY and FYNNEI. Trimming took 11 bases from V and 7 from J, leaving 15 bases between them. The CDR3 reads CAGSTGPQPQHF. The CDR3 DNA is TGTGCCGGAAGTACAGGGCCCCAGCCCCAGCATTTT.

This clonotype has a count of ten or more. This chain connects TRBV20-1 to TRBJ2-5; D may be TRBD1 or TRBD2 (5 bases each). Germline V CDR1 and CDR2: DFQATT, SNEGSKA (reference sequence). CDR3 length: 13 residues. The ends were cut back, 2 bases at V and 5 bases at J, with 12 bases in the middle. CDR3 residues: CSARRPGTETQYF. The CDR3 DNA follows: TGCAGTGCTAGACGGCCGGGGACGGAGACCCAGTACTTC.

This clonotype has ten or more counts. This chain connects TRBV29-1 to TRBJ2-1, with D maybe TRBD1 (6 bases). Germline-derived CDR1 and CDR2 are SQVTM and ANQGSEA. The CDR3 contains 14 residues. Trimming left V 3 bases short and J 4 bases short, with 13 bases between. The CDR3 is CSVEGAPVYNEQFF. The CDR3 coding sequence is TGCAGCGTTGAGGGGGCCCCCGTTTACAATGAGCAGTTCTTC.

This chain connects TRBV7-3 to TRBJ2-2; unclear D gene. Germline V gene lookup returns CDR1 SGHTA and CDR2 FQGTGA. V lost 5 bases and J 5 bases, leaving 9 bases between the germline ends. The CDR3 totals 13 residues. CDR3 amino acids: CASSPLVTGELFF. The CDR3 DNA reads as TGTGCCAGCAGCCCCCTTGTGACCGGGGAGCTGTTTTTT.

The chain joins TRBV5-1 to TRBJ2-3, with a weak D call TRBD2 (6 bases). Per germline, CDR1 SGHRS and CDR2 YFSETQ. The V and J ends lost 4 bases and 5 bases respectively, with 23 bases between them. The CDR3 spans 17 residues. The CDR3 is CASSLLAAGKMGDTQYF. The CDR3, as DNA: TGCGCCAGCAGCCTATTGGCAGCGGGTAAAATGGGAGATACGCAGTATTTT.

The chain combines TRBV20-1 with TRBJ2-2; 8 bases agree with TRBD2. The CDR3 loop spans 13 amino acids. The V gene end was trimmed by 4 bases and the J gene end by 6 bases; junction bases not matched to a gene: 4. Germline assignment: CDR1 DFQATT and CDR2 SNEGSKA (reference sequence). CDR3 protein: CSATLAASGELFF. CDR3 nucleotides: TGCAGTGCTACACTAGCGGCATCCGGGGAGCTGTTTTTT.